This paragraph reports one T cell receptor beta chain. Its cognate antigen is unknown. Treatment meaning: 15 to 20 received Ad26.COV2.S at low or high dose, single or two shots; several received placebo; per-sample allocation not given. It was on day 63 after the first vaccine or placebo injection that samples were taken. This entry belongs to a study of Ad26.COV2.S vaccination and SARS-CoV-2 variants. Profiling relied on immunoSEQ multiplex PCR, and the TCRdb table lists in-frame clones only, not all of them. The top ten clones hold roughly 3.5% of a sample with fewer than 300,000 clones, roughly 86% of them seen once. V was pared by 0 bases and J by 8 bases, with 17 bases between. Germline loops: CDR1 SGHRS, CDR2 YFSETQ. This CDR3 is 15 amino acids long. Study-wide results and caveats: Vaccine and placebo recipients had comparable breadth of non-spike TCRs. An underestimation of total T cell responses may have resulted from the TCR breadth and depth analyses. Reportedly, spike-specific CD8+ and CD4+ T cell responses achieved substantial breadth once vaccination had taken place.

The chain has TRBV5-1 and TRBJ1-2, with a weak D call TRBD1 (6 bases). The source material was peripheral blood, sampled in a trial of Ad26.COV2.S vaccine versus placebo. The origin of this receptor is a person aged 18-65 years who received the Ad26.COV2.S COVID-19 vaccine or a placebo. The CDR3: CASSLGDTPSMGYTF. CDR3 nucleotide sequence: TGCGCCAGCAGCTTGGGGGACACCCCCTCGATGGGCTACACCTTC.